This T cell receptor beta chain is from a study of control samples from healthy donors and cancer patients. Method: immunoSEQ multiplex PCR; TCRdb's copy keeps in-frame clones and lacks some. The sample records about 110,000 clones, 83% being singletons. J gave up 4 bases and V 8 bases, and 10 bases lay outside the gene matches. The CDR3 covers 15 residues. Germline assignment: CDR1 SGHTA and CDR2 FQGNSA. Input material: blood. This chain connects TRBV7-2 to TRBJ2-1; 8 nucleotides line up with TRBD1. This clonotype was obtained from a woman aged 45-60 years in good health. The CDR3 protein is CASLTGTGIYNEQFF. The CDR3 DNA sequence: TGTGCCAGCCTAACCGGGACAGGTATTTACAATGAGCAGTTCTTC.